Listed below are T cell receptor beta chains from one sample, sequenced in a study of cytomegalovirus exposure and HLA in healthy donors. Measured with immunoSEQ multiplex PCR; TCRdb has only the in-frame clones, and not every one. In total, the table holds some 20,000 clones. The sequencing input was PBMCs. These receptors came from a man in his 60s in good health and CMV-seropositive. Each CDR3 is given with its conserved first and last residue. A D gene is named only where the DNA matches it firmly.

J | V | D | CDR3 | DNA
TRBJ2-1 | TRBV5-1 | TRBD2 | CASSGPGLAGGEQFF | TGCGCCAGCAGCGGGCCTGGGCTAGCGGGAGGGGAGCAGTTCTTC
TRBJ1-3 | TRBV5-1 | TRBD1 | CASSPGGSGNTIYF | TGCGCCAGCAGCCCAGGGGGGTCTGGAAACACCATATATTTT
TRBJ2-2 | TRBV18 | . | CASSPTETITGELFF | TGTGCCAGCTCCCCGACGGAAACTATTACCGGGGAGCTGTTTTTT
TRBJ2-5 | TRBV4-1 | TRBD2 | CASSQARLAGGQETQYF | TGCGCCAGCAGCCAAGCCCGACTAGCGGGAGGGCAAGAGACCCAGTACTTC
TRBJ2-5 | TRBV5-4 | TRBD2 | CASSSEGLAGVETQYF | TGTGCCAGCAGCTCGGAGGGACTAGCGGGAGTAGAGACCCAGTACTTC
TRBJ2-7 | TRBV2 | TRBD2 | CACSRQGGTYEQYF | TGTGCCTGCTCCCGGCAGGGAGGGACCTACGAGCAGTACTTC
TRBJ1-4 | TRBV2 | . | CASSAQGPRGEKLFF | TGTGCCAGCAGCGCTCAGGGGCCCAGGGGTGAAAAACTGTTTTTT
TRBJ2-2 | TRBV7-7 | TRBD1 | CASSSGQGNTGELFF | TGTGCCAGCAGCTCCGGACAGGGGAACACCGGGGAGCTGTTTTTT
TRBJ1-4 | TRBV27 | . | CASSAAGALTNEKLFF | TGTGCCAGCAGTGCGGCAGGGGCCTTAACTAATGAAAAACTGTTTTTT
TRBJ2-7 | TRBV7-2 | TRBD2 | CASSILAGVTEQYF | TGTGCCAGCAGCATCCTTGCGGGAGTTACCGAGCAGTACTTC
TRBJ2-7 | TRBV5-6 | . | CASSLEGLGWYEQYF | TGTGCCAGCAGCTTGGAGGGGCTAGGATGGTACGAGCAGTACTTC
TRBJ2-7 | TRBV11-2 | . | CASSLDRGSYEQYF | TGTGCCAGCAGCTTAGATAGGGGTTCCTACGAGCAGTACTTC
TRBJ1-5 | TRBV19 | . | CASQAVRSNQPQHF | TGTGCCAGCCAAGCAGTCAGGAGCAATCAGCCCCAGCATTTT
TRBJ2-3 | TRBV5-1 | . | CASSPDSSGSTDTQYF | TGCGCCAGCAGCCCGGACTCGAGCGGGAGCACAGATACGCAGTATTTT
TRBJ2-3 | TRBV30 | . | CAWSVARSTDTQYF | TGTGCCTGGAGTGTGGCGAGGAGCACAGATACGCAGTATTTT
TRBJ1-2 | TRBV6-4 | TRBD1 | CASSPRGQGWGGYTF | TGTGCCAGCAGTCCCCGCGGACAGGGATGGGGTGGCTACACCTTC
TRBJ2-3 | TRBV25-1 | . | CASSDPRKGGRDTQYF | TGTGCCAGCAGTGATCCTAGGAAAGGGGGTAGAGATACGCAGTATTTT
TRBJ1-1 | TRBV11-2 | . | CASSVDSMNTEAFF | TGTGCCAGCAGCGTTGACAGCATGAACACTGAAGCTTTCTTT
TRBJ2-7 | TRBV15 | TRBD1 | CATSRDPATGLDEQYF | TGTGCCACCAGCAGAGATCCGGCGACAGGGCTGGACGAGCAGTACTTC
TRBJ1-1 | TRBV5-1 | . | CASSSGGENTEAFF | TGCGCCAGCAGCTCGGGGGGGGAGAACACTGAAGCTTTCTTT
TRBJ2-7 | TRBV29-1 | TRBD1 | CSVRTTGGLDEQYF | TGCAGCGTCAGAACGACAGGGGGCCTGGACGAGCAGTACTTC
TRBJ2-6 | TRBV6-6 | . | CASSYSTGANVNVLTF | TGTGCCAGCAGTTACTCGACTGGGGCCAATGTGAACGTCCTGACTTTC
TRBJ1-2 | TRBV18 | TRBD1 | CASSLAGTENYGYTF | TGTGCCAGCTCCCTTGCCGGGACAGAGAACTATGGCTACACCTTC
TRBJ2-3 | TRBV5-4 | TRBD2 | CASSLEGGRGTDTQYF | TGTGCCAGCAGCTTGGAGGGTGGGAGGGGCACAGATACGCAGTATTTT
TRBJ2-4 | TRBV30 | . | CAWTRGGSKNIQYF | TGTGCCTGGACTCGAGGCGGCTCCAAAAACATTCAGTACTTC
TRBJ1-1 | TRBV14 | . | CASSPMNTEAFF | TGTGCCAGCAGCCCCATGAACACTGAAGCTTTCTTT
TRBJ2-3 | TRBV7-9 | TRBD1 | CASSLRRAGGDTQYF | TGTGCCAGCAGCTTACGCAGGGCAGGGGGTGATACGCAGTATTTT
TRBJ2-7 | TRBV2 | . | CASTGDEQYF | TGTGCCAGCACGGGGGACGAGCAGTACTTC
TRBJ2-7 | TRBV10-3 | TRBD1 | CAIGTVYEQYF | TGTGCCATTGGGACAGTCTACGAGCAGTACTTC
TRBJ1-2 | TRBV29-1 | TRBD1 | CSAQGGQGIGYTF | TGCAGCGCCCAAGGGGGACAGGGTATCGGCTACACCTTC
TRBJ1-1 | TRBV7-2 | . | CASSLQGYRGTEAFF | TGTGCCAGCAGCTTACAGGGGTATCGCGGCACTGAAGCTTTCTTT
TRBJ2-3 | TRBV9 | . | CASSGGARSTDTQYF | TGTGCCAGCAGCGGTGGGGCTAGGAGCACAGATACGCAGTATTTT
TRBJ2-7 | TRBV5-1 | . | CASRRAGSDEQYF | TGCGCCAGCAGAAGGGCAGGGTCTGATGAGCAGTACTTC
TRBJ2-2 | TRBV5-1 | . | CASISVVGELFF | TGCGCCAGCATTTCGGTTGTCGGGGAGCTGTTTTTT
TRBJ1-1 | TRBV6-6 | . | CASSYGQLNTEAFF | TGTGCCAGCAGTTACGGACAGTTAAACACTGAAGCTTTCTTT
TRBJ2-1 | TRBV18 | . | CASSPGAGRAYNEQFF | TGTGCCAGCTCACCAGGGGCGGGAAGGGCTTACAATGAGCAGTTCTTC
TRBJ2-3 | TRBV5-1 | . | CASTRGGAGDTQYF | TGCGCCAGCACACGTGGCGGCGCGGGAGATACGCAGTATTTT
TRBJ1-2 | TRBV5-6 | . | CASSLKHRSGYTF | TGTGCCAGCAGCTTAAAACACAGGAGCGGCTACACCTTC
TRBJ2-3 | TRBV5-1 | . | CASSRDRMRIDTQYF | TGCGCCAGCAGCCGTGACAGGATGCGGATAGATACGCAGTATTTT
TRBJ2-7 | TRBV5-6 | TRBD2 | CASRNSGVYYEQYF | TGTGCCAGCAGGAATAGCGGGGTATACTACGAGCAGTACTTC
TRBJ2-6 | TRBV5-5 | TRBD1 | CASSHRIGTGYGANVLTF | TGTGCCAGCAGCCATCGTATCGGGACAGGGTACGGGGCCAACGTCCTGACTTTC
TRBJ1-2 | TRBV30 | TRBD1 | CAWSRDRDGGYTF | TGTGCCTGGAGCCGGGACAGGGACGGTGGCTACACCTTC
TRBJ2-7 | TRBV5-1 | TRBD1 | CASSPEWDRLKYF | TGCGCCAGCAGCCCAGAATGGGACAGGCTAAAGTACTTC
TRBJ2-2 | TRBV27 | . | CASSLIRESGELFF | TGTGCCAGCAGTTTAATACGGGAATCCGGGGAGCTGTTTTTT
TRBJ1-1 | TRBV30 | . | CAWRRGGKMNTEAFF | TGTGCCTGGAGGAGGGGGGGTAAGATGAACACTGAAGCTTTCTTT